This note documents a single T cell receptor beta chain sequence. Its matching antigen is unknown. Libraries were prepared by immunoSEQ multiplex PCR; TCRdb keeps only in-frame clonotypes and omits some of them. The sample lists roughly 100,000 clones, around nine tenths occurring once. No infections or other immune events were documented during collection. The entry originates in a study of identifying expanded T cells in peripheral blood. Findings and caveats of the study: Variance in clone template counts between roughly two-week samples significantly increased with total template count across all healthy donors. About 1.3 clones differed between technical replicates, versus about 17 and 20 over time.

CDR3 length equals 15 residues. Germline V lookup: CDR1 SGHDT, CDR2 YYEEEE. V lost 4 bases and J 5 bases, leaving 18 bases between the germline ends. The specimen was blood. The TCR originated in a person aged 18-70 years in good health. The chain links TRBV5-6 to TRBJ2-5; possibly TRBD2 for D (5 bases). CDR3 in amino acids: CASSTLLDPDETQYF. CDR3 sequence (DNA): TGTGCCAGCAGCACACTACTAGATCCAGACGAGACCCAGTACTTC. The complete variable domain, with remaining parts taken from reference TRBV5-6 and TRBJ2-5, reads DAGVTQSPTHLIKTRGQQVTLRCSPKSGHDTVSWYQQALGQGPQFIFQYYEEEERQRGNFPDRFSGHQFPNYSSELNVNALLLGDSALYLCASSTLLDPDETQYFGPGTRLLVL.